Listed here is a single T cell receptor beta chain. Its target antigen remains unknown. Per-base quality was not reported, and no clone a single base away is much larger than it. In total, 630 or so healthy bone marrow donors made up the cohort. At the time of sampling, all cohort members were nominally healthy, though unrecorded immune exposures were likely present. The donor was CMV seropositive and was included in the group of 270 or so seropositive cohort members. Every donor gave a peripheral blood sample, and the peripheral blood mononuclear cells from that sample were used for TCR beta sequencing. Genomic DNA extraction from the blood cell samples was performed with the Qiagen DNeasy Blood Extraction Kit. In the germline V gene (reference sequence), CDR1 corresponds to SGHNT and CDR2 to YYREEE. The CDR3 spans 14 residues, from the cysteine through the phenylalanine. Here the CDR3 DNA is all that survives: 42 bases in frame from base 1. At the junction V is shortened by 4 bases and J by 5 bases, with 15 bases in between.

This sample is part of a study of cytomegalovirus exposure and HLA in healthy donors (dated by TCRdb to the late 2010s). With respect to the entire study: An earlier analysis of under 600 of the donors reported more than 250 Gb of sequence data and 120 million or so unique TCR beta sequences from roughly 200 million T cells. An early release that covered roughly 600 HLA-typed donors contained about 290 gigabases of sequencing data and tens of millions of unique TCR sequences. Of the roughly 410 genotyped donors, over 80% were placed in the genetic ancestry cluster associated with self-reported Caucasian donors. The study was designed to test whether signatures of past pathogen exposure could be identified by cataloging public T cell receptors. The study used immunosequencing to profile the T cell repertoires of several hundred subjects and linked those repertoires to cytomegalovirus serostatus. In addition to the first cohort of several hundred subjects, a separate validation cohort of around 110 different subjects was used. To predict cytomegalovirus infection status, the study brought together high-throughput TCR immunosequencing, statistical association of individual TCRs with disease status, and machine learning. In a later analysis, previously published TCR beta repertoires from about 670 donors were re-analyzed and high-resolution HLA genotyping was added so that TCR occurrence patterns could be studied. Rather than using new phenotypic data, the later analysis identified candidate immune exposures from TCR beta sequences and from how often those sequences occurred across donors. An earlier analysis of roughly 580 of the donors used high-throughput TCR beta sequencing to judge whether each TCR beta V gene segment behaved as functional or pseudogenic. Donor age, sex, ethnicity and CMV serostatus were compiled together with the repertoire data. A later genetic analysis took genome-wide SNP genotypes for 398 of the 666 donors and used that subset as a discovery cohort. Every discovery cohort repertoire had been produced on one sequencing platform. Class I and class II HLA loci were covered by the typing at four-digit resolution. The number of typed donors differed by locus: roughly 629-640 for A, B, C, DRB1 and DQB1; 522 for DQA1; around 580 for DPA1; and approximately 450 for DPB1. Roughly 5 DR-DQ haplotypes were handled as single units for association and clustering because linkage in the cohort was strong. Across around 400 genotyped donors of the cohort, an average of 235,054 unique TCR beta nucleotide sequences per donor were sequenced, and about a sixth of those sequences were non-productive. Overall study results and their limits: In a later analysis, TCR association rates were found to vary across HLA loci, with the most associated TCRs seen for DRB1 alleles and the fewest for HLA-C alleles. A further reported finding was that TCR beta sequences accurately predicted the HLA-A and HLA-B alleles for most subjects in the first cohort. In a later analysis, most CMV-associated TCR beta chains were found to appear HLA-restricted, with HLA associations seemingly driven largely by CMV exposure. The earlier analysis of nearly 600 of the donors excluded around 17 rarely observed V segments, including chromosome 9 orphons, because counts were too low. A group of highly shared sequence variants was considered likely to be a technical artifact of the sequencing pipeline. Sequencing depth was assumed to be roughly uniform across donors in the presence/absence analyses, though that assumption may not hold. The classifier was reported to diagnose cytomegalovirus status with high specificity and sensitivity in both the original cohort and the validation cohort. The only immune exposure information available for the cohort was CMV serostatus. An association between a missense DCLRE1C variant and V-gene and J-gene trimming of TCR beta chains was found in a later genetic analysis and replicated in an independent cohort. Broadly in line with IMGT annotations, most TCR beta V segments showed up in productive rearrangements about 87% or about 30% of the time in an earlier analysis of under 700 of the donors. According to the authors, the approach could potentially be generalized to other disease states and immunological phenotypes. The study gave a list of 150 to 200 TCR beta chains associated with cytomegalovirus. Strong co-occurrence of HLA alleles, especially DR and DQ, made assigning TCR associations to individual alleles difficult. Compared with the approximately 700-donor mean, donors in an Asian-associated ancestry cluster had fewer N-insertions in productive TCRs, according to a later genetic analysis. Only TCR beta chains were sequenced in this cohort, and the absence of alpha or paired-chain data limited detectable features. The 87-base-pair reads could not distinguish some IMGT-functional V segments, including TRBV6-2 and TRBV6-3, so those segments were excluded. At a false discovery rate of 0.05, a later analysis linked about 16,000 TCR beta sequences to specific HLA alleles. Because some donors lacked HLA typing at each locus, the association tests relied only on the typed subset. Correlated functional status among segregating V segments might be attributable to linkage disequilibrium, but an unknown experimental factor could not be ruled out. A few of the identified cytomegalovirus-associated TCR beta chains were confirmed in vitro to be specific for cytomegalovirus antigens. A later analysis reported that several top co-occurrence clusters appeared linked to parvovirus B19, influenza, CMV and Epstein-Barr virus. Most TCR sequences were seen in very few donors, while some public TCRs were found in many individuals. Compared with equally common non-associated chains, HLA-associated TCR beta chains in a later analysis were more clonally expanded and had lower generation probabilities.

To prepare the library, the immunoSEQ multiplex PCR assay was applied. A mixture of 60 forward primers for TCR Vbeta segments and 13 reverse primers for TCR Jbeta segments was used in the multiplex PCR. Amplification of the CDR3 region of rearranged TCR beta genes was performed with a multiplex PCR assay on genomic DNA. The amplified TCR beta libraries were sequenced on the Illumina HiSeq System as 87-base-pair reads. As for how the authors treated the data: Across the 700 or so repertoires, a later analysis counted 75 million to 90 million unique TCR beta chains, 8.5 million to 12 million of which were shared by at least two donors. To remove PCR and sequencing errors, raw reads were error-corrected and collapsed into unique sequences using a nearest-neighbor algorithm that merged closely related sequences. To assign V, D and J gene segments, CDR3 sequences were aligned to IMGT reference sequences. For a sequence to be retained, a match of at least six nucleotides to both a V gene segment and a J gene segment was required. A rearrangement counted as productive if the CDR3 had no stop codons and remained in frame with V and J, and every other rearrangement counted as non-productive. CDR3 was defined by IMGT convention, running from the second conserved V-encoded cysteine to the conserved J-encoded phenylalanine. The earlier analysis of about 620 of the donors excluded sequences that lacked an unambiguous match to a single V gene segment. In an earlier analysis of 587 of the donors, a V segment was called functional when productive rearrangements were above 56.7%, and segregating when the standard deviation between donors exceeded 5%. A statistical classification framework was built for diagnosing cytomegalovirus status from the catalog of TCR beta chain sequences. In a later analysis, V and J genes were assigned by comparing TCR nucleotide sequences against IMGT/GENE-DB human TR gene sequences. A later analysis assigned CDR3 sequences and most-parsimonious VDJ recombination scenarios with the TCRdist pipeline. A later analysis defined each TCR beta chain by its CDR3 amino acid sequence plus V-gene family, and excluded reads lacking a unique V-gene family. To address suspected cross-contamination and a sequencing artifact, a later analysis removed 592 highly shared, low-generation-probability nucleotide sequences. In a later analysis, a clonal expansion index was calculated for each public chain from normalized within-repertoire ranks of inferred template counts. Generation probabilities in a later analysis came from a VDJ recombination model fitted to out-of-frame rearrangements, and those results were checked against IGoR. In a later analysis, TCR-TCR, TCR-HLA and TCR-CMV co-occurrence was scored with hypergeometric tests, and a repertoire-size bias correction was applied to TCR pairs. False discovery rates were estimated in a later analysis by permuting HLA or CMV assignments 20 times. In a later analysis, co-occurring TCRs were grouped using DBSCAN, and TCRdist sequence similarity was added for clustering within HLA-allele-positive subsets. Repertoires with fewer than 30,000 or more than 120,000 public chains were left out of co-occurrence clustering, as were roughly five repertoires with anomalous nucleotide sharing. Imported from immuneACCESS, the table was reduced by TCRdb to in-frame sequences with V and J called. These copies leave out some clones; in studies compared against another copy, an unresolved V gene accounts for under half, and the cause of the remainder is not known. That table is the source of V, J and clone size, and D and trimming were worked out from the DNA. The sample table lists about 130,000 clones, around 68% of them with a count of one. The ten most abundant clones make up under 4.5% of the sample.

Here the chain combines TRBV5-4 and TRBJ2-5; a weak D assignment points to TRBD2 (6 bases agree). The receptor's source is a man in his forties or fifties in good health and CMV-seropositive. The sequenced material came from PBMCs. The DNA sequence is as follows: TGTGCCAGCAGCACGGCGGGGTTCCGGGAGACCCAGTACTTC. The translation is CASSTAGFRETQYF.